The present TCR beta chain was sequenced within a study of molecular identifiers for immune sequencing clone quantification. CDR1 is SQVTM and CDR2 is ANQGSEA in the germline V gene. The V end was cut by 0 bases, the J end by 1 base, with 7 bases between. The CDR3 loop spans 14 amino acids. TCRdb re-called the PCR reads through MiXCR, storing one row per CDR3 protein. The data hold approximately 630,000 distinct CDR3 sequences, with about 25% observed a single time. This chain links TRBV29-1 with TRBJ2-1; no firm D call. Input material: naive CD8+ T cells from blood, with Jurkat cell RNA spiked in. Subset reported: FACS-sorted CD8+CD4-CCR7+CD45RA+ naive T cells. This clonotype was sampled from a human donor in good health. Some libraries in this study had Jurkat cell RNA spiked in. In nucleotides, the CDR3 is TGCAGCGTTGAAGATGTGTGGTCCTACAATGAGCAGTTCTTC. Its translation: CSVEDVWSYNEQFF.